This passage covers 16 T cell receptor beta chains from one sample sequenced in a study of T cells in Graves' hyperthyroidism and ophthalmopathy. RNA transcripts provided the source from which TCR beta CDR3 regions were amplified. Carried out on the TCR CDR3, a first-round RT-PCR used the HTBI primer set. A single record per CDR3 protein comes from TCRdb applying MiXCR to the multiplex PCR reads. The table lists fewer than 300,000 distinct CDR3 sequences, approximately 16% of them singletons, with roughly 30% in the top ten. Sequenced input: blood. These receptor sequences come from a woman in her forties or fifties with Graves' hyperthyroidism that later progressed to Graves' ophthalmopathy.

In its sample, this clonotype was seen many times. The J gene is TRBJ2-5, the V gene TRBV30; D possibly matches TRBD1 or TRBD2 (5 bases each). This CDR3 region has 13 residues. Germline V gene lookup returns CDR1 GTSNPN and CDR2 SVGIG (reference sequence). The germline V and J ends were trimmed by 2 bases and 1 base, with 8 bases remaining between them. The CDR3 DNA reads as TGTGCCTGGAGTAGGGGACCCCAAGAGACCCAGTACTTC. Translating it yields CAWSRGPQETQYF.

There are many counts of this clonotype. The rearrangement uses TRBV2 and TRBJ2-5, with 7 bases fitting TRBD1. With V trimmed by 8 bases and J by 7 bases, 10 bases remained unmatched. Germline CDR1 reads SNHLY; CDR2 reads FYNNEI. The CDR3 has 13 amino acids. This chain's CDR3 is CASGRGNTGTQYF. CDR3 DNA: TGTGCCAGCGGCAGGGGGAACACGGGGACCCAGTACTTC.

This clonotype was seen a handful of times. V and J are TRBV15 and TRBJ1-5; no clear D gene. From germline, CDR1 is LNHNV and CDR2 YYDKDF (reference sequence). This CDR3 is 13 amino acids long. V lost 8 bases and J lost 4, with 12 bases in between. CDR3 nucleotides: TGTGCCACCTCCCTCGGCAGTAATCAGCCCCAGCATTTT. It encodes CATSLGSNQPQHF. The variable domain in full, with the rest retrieved from reference TRBV15 and TRBJ1-5, is DAMVIQNPRYQVTQFGKPVTLSCSQTLNHNVMYWYQQKSSQAPKLLFHYYDKDFNNEADTPDNFQSRRPNTSFCFLDIRSPGLGDTAMYLCATSLGSNQPQHFGDGTRLSIL.

The gene calls are TRBV2 and TRBJ1-6; 8 nucleotides align to TRBD1. The ends lost 6 bases at V and 10 bases at J; junction bases unmatched: 11. This CDR3 comprises 15 residues. Germline V lookup: CDR1 SNHLY, CDR2 FYNNEI. The CDR3 loop is CASRGGQGERSPLHF. CDR3 DNA: TGTGCCAGCAGAGGCGGACAGGGAGAGAGATCACCCCTCCACTTT.

The rearrangement joins TRBV5-4 to TRBJ1-6; D uncertain. The CDR3 has 15 residues. Trimming pared 4 bases from V and 7 bases from J, leaving 15 bases between. The germline V gene encodes CDR1 SGHNT and CDR2 YYREEE (reference sequence). CDR3 protein: CASSPSGKLNSPLHF. In DNA, the CDR3 is TGTGCCAGCAGCCCATCGGGGAAATTGAATTCACCCCTCCACTTT.

This clonotype was seen only a few times. The chain couples TRBV5-5 to TRBJ1-4; the D is unclear. The CDR3 totals 12 residues. The V gene lost 1 base and the J gene lost 7 bases, with 5 bases spanning the gap. Germline loops: CDR1 SGHKS, CDR2 YYEKEE (reference sequence). Here the CDR3 reads CASSLTVEKLFF. CDR3 DNA: TGTGCCAGCAGCTTGACAGTTGAAAAACTGTTTTTT.

This clonotype was recorded many times. The V and J genes are TRBV5-1 and TRBJ1-1; a possible D gene is TRBD1 (5 bases). In germline, CDR1 is SGHRS, CDR2 YFSETQ. The CDR3 spans 13 residues. Trimming removed 4 bases from V and 10 bases from J, with 17 bases in between. CDR3 amino acids: CASSLGEERRAFF. Here the CDR3 DNA reads TGCGCCAGCAGCCTGGGGGAGGAGAGGCGAGCTTTCTTT.

This clonotype was observed many times. The CDR3 is CASIPDGSYEQYF. CDR3 DNA sequence: TGCGCCAGCATCCCGGACGGGTCCTACGAGCAGTACTTC. The chain uses TRBV5-1 and TRBJ2-7; D unresolved. This CDR3 is built from 13 residues. Germline V gives CDR1 SGHRS, CDR2 YFSETQ. Trimming cost V 6 bases and J 1 base, with 11 bases left between them.

In its sample, this clonotype was seen many times. The V gene is TRBV7-3, the J gene TRBJ2-1; no firm D call. Germline CDR1 reads SGHTA; CDR2 reads FQGTGA. CDR3 size: 12 residues. Trimming stripped 1 base from V and 7 bases from J, with 5 bases between. The CDR3 here is CASSLNGNEQFF. The CDR3 DNA reads as TGTGCCAGCAGCTTAAACGGTAATGAGCAGTTCTTC.

This chain connects TRBV18 to TRBJ2-2; D is undetermined. Trimming shortened V by 4 bases and J by 4 bases, and 19 bases separated the two germline ends. This CDR3 region has 17 residues. Per the germline V gene, CDR1 is KGHSH and CDR2 is LQKENI. The DNA for the CDR3 is TGTGCCAGCTCACTCAATCAGGCTGCCACGAGCACCGGGGAGCTGTTTTTT. Encoded protein: CASSLNQAATSTGELFF.

This rearrangement joins TRBV15 to TRBJ2-1; D is undetermined. The V gene lost 5 bases and the J gene lost 10 bases, with 15 bases spanning the gap. This CDR3 is built from 13 residues. From germline, CDR1 is LNHNV and CDR2 YYDKDF (reference sequence). DNA of the CDR3: TGTGCCACCAGCGAAGCTCTCTTGGGGGAGCAGTTCTTC. It encodes CATSEALLGEQFF. The full variable domain, rest sourced from reference TRBV15 and TRBJ2-1, is DAMVIQNPRYQVTQFGKPVTLSCSQTLNHNVMYWYQQKSSQAPKLLFHYYDKDFNNEADTPDNFQSRRPNTSFCFLDIRSPGLGDTAMYLCATSEALLGEQFFGPGTRLTVL.

This clonotype was seen repeatedly, ten times or more. This sequence joins TRBV29-1 and TRBJ2-1; TRBD2 matches 15 bases. Germline V lookup: CDR1 SQVTM, CDR2 ANQGSEA. After removal of 7 bases from V and 3 bases from J, the junction contained 10 bases not matched to a gene. The CDR3 loop spans 17 amino acids. The CDR3 DNA follows: TGCAGCGCTCCCGGGACTAGCGGGAGGAGTTTCTACAATGAGCAGTTCTTC. Translation gives CSAPGTSGRSFYNEQFF.

Concerning this clonotype itself: A much larger clone lies a single base off, so this may be a read error. This sequence joins TRBV5-1 and TRBJ2-7, with 8 bases matching TRBD2. From germline, CDR1 is SGHRS and CDR2 YFSETQ. Germline trimming cut 7 bases from V and 0 bases from J; bases unmatched to any gene: 12. The CDR3 is 16 amino acids. The chain's CDR3 is CASPAGPSGSSYEQYF. CDR3 DNA sequence: TGCGCCAGCCCCGCGGGGCCTAGCGGGTCCTCCTACGAGCAGTACTTC.

The gene calls are TRBV3-1 and TRBJ2-3, with 7 positions matching TRBD2. This CDR3 is 16 amino acids long. CDR1 is LGHDT, CDR2 YNNKEL, per germline (reference sequence). Trimming at V came to 4 bases and at J to 4 bases, leaving 11 bases not matched to a gene. The CDR3 spells CASSPGEGGSSDTQYF. The CDR3 DNA reads as TGTGCCAGCAGCCCTGGGGAAGGCGGGAGCTCAGATACGCAGTATTTT.

This clonotype has at least ten counts. The chain has TRBV2 and TRBJ1-2; D perhaps matches TRBD1 (6 bases). Per germline, CDR1 SNHLY and CDR2 FYNNEI. V was cut by 6 bases and J by 5 bases, with 10 bases left in between. This CDR3 region has 12 residues. CDR3 protein: CASSAGQYGYTF. The CDR3 DNA follows: TGTGCCAGCAGCGCCGGACAGTATGGCTACACCTTC.

This chain links TRBV7-9 with TRBJ2-3; D remains unclear. V gave up 3 bases and J gave up 4 bases, with 11 bases separating them. The CDR3 consists of 14 residues. CDR1 and CDR2 from the germline V gene are SEHNR and FQNEAQ (reference sequence). The CDR3 DNA reads TGTGCCAGCAGCTTGCCGGAGATGGCAGATACGCAGTATTTT. Protein sequence: CASSLPEMADTQYF.